This T cell receptor beta chain is drawn from a study of T cells in localized non-small cell lung cancer. General study results and limits: Uninvolved adjacent lung had more T cell clonality than any other tissue, topping tumor. Adjacent lung was found to contain a median roughly 60 of the top 100 tumor clones. A single tumor region was sequenced, leaving heterogeneity possible. A denser population of T cells in blood accompanied longer overall survival.

J lost 7 bases, V lost 1 base, and 3 bases had no gene match. This CDR3 spans 15 amino acids. Germline loops: CDR1 LGHNT, CDR2 FRNRAP. Here immunoSEQ multiplex PCR was the method, and the copy in TCRdb shows in-frame clones only, minus some. The table includes roughly 18,000 clones, roughly four fifths detected once. Concerning this clone: The antigen is unknown.

The TCR originated in a female donor of 60 years or more with stage I lung adenocarcinoma. The chain uses TRBV12-5 and TRBJ1-6, with 8 bases lining up with TRBD1. Sequencing used peripheral blood, obtained before any cancer treatment. CDR3 bases: TGTGCTAGTGGTTTGGCGGACAGGGTCAATTCACCCCTCCACTTT. Protein: CASGLADRVNSPLHF.